The clone carrying this T cell receptor beta chain showed up just a few times. One end of the junction does not line up with germline, which may come from a read error. A second PCR, run for roughly 7 to 11 cycles, used a sample-barcoded 5' primer plus a J-beta primer mix. TCRdb recomputed calls from the 5' RACE reads with MiXCR, one row per CDR3 protein. This table has just under 900,000 distinct CDR3 sequences, more than 25% appearing once. This specimen comes from a study of blood T cells in healthy people across ages. There were healthy Caucasian individuals from Russia, aged about 6 to 100, serving as donors. The sample comprised blood. This sequence was found in a woman aged 80 or over in good health.

CDR3 amino acids: CASPPVYISRPAPFSYEQYF. The CDR3 DNA follows: TGTGCCAGCCCACCAGTGTACATCTCTAGACCCGCGCCTTTCTCCTACGAGCAGTACTTC. The chain uses TRBV18 and TRBJ2-4; D remains unclear. The DNA end lines up better with TRBJ2-7; the J call may be wrong. The germline V gene encodes CDR1 KGHSH and CDR2 LQKENI. The CDR3 has 20 residues.